These 7 T cell receptor beta chains were all obtained from the same sample, sequenced in a study of glioma-infiltrating T cells after dendritic cell vaccination. Produced via immunoSEQ multiplex PCR; TCRdb's table is partial and in-frame only. The table has around 78,000 clones, approximately 81% seen once. Time point noted: after dendritic cell vaccination, including at tumor progression/relapse. The starting material was blood, obtained after dendritic cell vaccination. The receptors were sampled from a human donor with glioblastoma.

This chain joins TRBV18 and TRBJ1-1; TRBD1 is a possible D gene (6 bases). Germline V gene data show CDR1 as KGHSH and CDR2 as LQKENI. Trimming left V 5 bases short and J 0 bases short, with 13 bases between. The CDR3 is 15 residues long. The CDR3 DNA is TGTGCCAGCTCAGGTGACAGGAGCCTGAACACTGAAGCTTTCTTT. It codes for CASSGDRSLNTEAFF.

The chain recombines TRBV29-1 with TRBJ2-7, with D possibly TRBD2 on 6 matching bases. Germline CDR1 reads SQVTM; CDR2 reads ANQGSEA. This CDR3 comprises 16 residues. The V end lost 0 bases, the J end lost 0 bases, and 15 bases lay between the germline ends. The CDR3 spells CSVEEITSMSSYEQYF. CDR3 nucleotide sequence: TGCAGCGTTGAAGAAATAACTAGCATGAGCTCCTACGAGCAGTACTTC.

This CDR3 is CAISELGQGSYGYTF. The CDR3 coding sequence is TGTGCCATCAGTGAGCTGGGACAGGGAAGCTATGGCTACACCTTC. The gene calls are TRBV10-3 and TRBJ1-2; TRBD1 matches at 9 bases. The V gene's germline CDR1 is ENHRY and CDR2 SYGVKD. This CDR3 has 15 amino acids. V was pared by 2 bases and J by 4 bases, with 5 bases of the junction left unmatched.

The rearrangement joins TRBV25-1 to TRBJ2-5; TRBD1 aligns across 8 bases. Germline trimming cut 2 bases from V and 3 bases from J; bases unmatched to any gene: 5. The CDR3 has 15 residues. Per the germline V gene, CDR1 is MGHDK and CDR2 is SYGVNS. The CDR3 DNA is TGTGCCAGCAGTGAAGCCACAGGGGGGAAAGAGACCCAGTACTTC. This translates into CASSEATGGKETQYF. Complete variable domain (other parts from reference TRBV25-1 and TRBJ2-5): EADIYQTPRYLVIGTGKKITLECSQTMGHDKMYWYQQDPGMELHLIHYSYGVNSTEKGDLSSESTVSRIRTEHFPLTLESARPSHTSQYLCASSEATGGKETQYFGPGTRLLVL.

This chain links TRBV28 with TRBJ2-1, with 7 bases fitting TRBD2. CDR3 length equals 14 residues. CDR1 and CDR2 (germline): MDHEN, SYDVKM. J gave up 8 bases and V 8 bases, and 12 bases lay outside the gene matches. The CDR3 spells CASVQGGSVYEQFF. CDR3 DNA: TGTGCCAGCGTCCAAGGCGGGAGTGTTTATGAGCAGTTCTTC. Full variable domain (missing parts from reference TRBV28 and TRBJ2-1): DVKVTQSSRYLVKRTGEKVFLECVQDMDHENMFWYRQDPGLGLRLIYFSYDVKMKEKGDIPEGYSVSREKKERFSLILESASTNQTSMYLCASVQGGSVYEQFFGPGTRLTVL.

The V and J genes are TRBV28 and TRBJ2-5, with TRBD2 matching 9 bases. The germline V gene has CDR1 MDHEN and CDR2 SYDVKM. V lost 5 bases, J lost 5 bases, and 15 bases stayed unmatched. This CDR3 is 17 amino acids long. In DNA, the CDR3 is TGTGCCAGCAGTCCAGCGGGGGGACGGGACCCCAGGGAGACCCAGTACTTC. Its translation is CASSPAGGRDPRETQYF.

CDR3 sequence: CASSERTLYQPQHF. The CDR3 DNA is TGTGCCAGCAGCGAAAGGACATTGTATCAGCCCCAGCATTTT. The chain has TRBV6-1 and TRBJ1-5; TRBD1 might be the D (5 bases). Germline V lookup: CDR1 MNHNS, CDR2 SASEGT. The CDR3 length is 14 residues. V was pared by 6 bases and J by 5 bases, with 14 bases between.